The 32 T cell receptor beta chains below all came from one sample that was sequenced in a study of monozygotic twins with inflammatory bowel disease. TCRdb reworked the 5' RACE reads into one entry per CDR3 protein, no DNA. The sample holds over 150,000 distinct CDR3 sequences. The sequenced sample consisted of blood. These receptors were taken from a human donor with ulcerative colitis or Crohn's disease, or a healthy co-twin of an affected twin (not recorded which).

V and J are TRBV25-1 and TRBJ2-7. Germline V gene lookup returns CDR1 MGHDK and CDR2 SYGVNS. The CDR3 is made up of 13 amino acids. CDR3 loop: CASSYRGTYEQYF.

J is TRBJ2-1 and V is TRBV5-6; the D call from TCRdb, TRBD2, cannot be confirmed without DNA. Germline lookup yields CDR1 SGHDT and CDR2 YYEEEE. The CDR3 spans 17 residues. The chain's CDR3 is CASSSKHSGTSSNEQFF.

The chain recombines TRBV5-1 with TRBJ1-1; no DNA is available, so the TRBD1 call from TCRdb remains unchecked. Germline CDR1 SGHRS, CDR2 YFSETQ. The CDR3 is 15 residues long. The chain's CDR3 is CASSLVQGFGTEAFF.

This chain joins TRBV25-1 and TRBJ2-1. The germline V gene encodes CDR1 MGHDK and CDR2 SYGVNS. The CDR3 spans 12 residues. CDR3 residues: CASSETGNEQFF.

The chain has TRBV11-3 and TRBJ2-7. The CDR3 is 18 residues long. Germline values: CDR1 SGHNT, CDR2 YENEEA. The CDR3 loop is CASSLPMLVVDGDSEQYF.

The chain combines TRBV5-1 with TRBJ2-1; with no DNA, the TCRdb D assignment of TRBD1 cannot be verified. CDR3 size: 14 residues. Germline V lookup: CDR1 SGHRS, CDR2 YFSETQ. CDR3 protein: CASSSSFSQGQQFF.

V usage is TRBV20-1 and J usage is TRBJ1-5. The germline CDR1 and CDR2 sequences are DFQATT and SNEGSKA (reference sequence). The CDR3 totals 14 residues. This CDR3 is CSARGQLSNQPQHF.

This CDR3 is CASSPRRAYEQYF. The V gene is TRBV7-2, the J gene TRBJ2-7. The germline CDR1 and CDR2 sequences are SGHTA and FQGNSA. CDR3 length equals 13 residues. Using reference TRBV7-2 and TRBJ2-7 for the parts outside the CDR3, the full variable domain is GAGVSQSPSNKVTEKGKDVELRCDPISGHTALYWYRQSLGQGLEFLIYFQGNSAPDKSGLPSDRFSAERTGGSVSTLTIQRTQQEDSAVYLCASSPRRAYEQYFGPGTRLTVT.

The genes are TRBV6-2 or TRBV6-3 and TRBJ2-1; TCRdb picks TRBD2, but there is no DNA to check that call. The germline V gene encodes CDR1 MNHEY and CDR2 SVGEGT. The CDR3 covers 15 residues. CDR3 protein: CASSYAGTVVNEQFF.

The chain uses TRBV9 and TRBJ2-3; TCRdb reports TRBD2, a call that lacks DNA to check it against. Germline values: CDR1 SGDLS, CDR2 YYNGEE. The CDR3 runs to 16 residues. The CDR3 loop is CASSVRLAGETDTQYF.

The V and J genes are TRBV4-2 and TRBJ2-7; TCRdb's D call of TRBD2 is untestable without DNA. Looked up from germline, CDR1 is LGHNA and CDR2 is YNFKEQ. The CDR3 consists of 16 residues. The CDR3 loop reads CASSLVGDLSSYEQYF.

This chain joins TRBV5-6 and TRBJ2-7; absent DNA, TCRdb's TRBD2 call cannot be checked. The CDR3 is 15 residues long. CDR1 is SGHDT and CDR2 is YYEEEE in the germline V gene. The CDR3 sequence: CASSLPGLPTYEQYF.

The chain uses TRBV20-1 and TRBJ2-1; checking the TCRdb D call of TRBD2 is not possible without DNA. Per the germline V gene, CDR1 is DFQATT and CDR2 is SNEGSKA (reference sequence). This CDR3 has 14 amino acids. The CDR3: CSAITSGGLNEQFF.

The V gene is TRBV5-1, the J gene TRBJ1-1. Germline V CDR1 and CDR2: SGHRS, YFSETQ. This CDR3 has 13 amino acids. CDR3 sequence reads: CASSSRGNTEAFF.

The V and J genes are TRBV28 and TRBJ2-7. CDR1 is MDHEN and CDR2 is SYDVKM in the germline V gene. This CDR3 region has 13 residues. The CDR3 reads CASTHGLIYEQYF.

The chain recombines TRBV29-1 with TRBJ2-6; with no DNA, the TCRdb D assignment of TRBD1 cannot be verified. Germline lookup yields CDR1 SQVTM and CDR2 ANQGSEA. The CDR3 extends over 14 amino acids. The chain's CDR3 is CSFTGGTGANVLTF.

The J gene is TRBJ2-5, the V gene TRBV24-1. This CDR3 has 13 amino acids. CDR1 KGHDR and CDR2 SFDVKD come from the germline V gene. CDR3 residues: CATSDQSGETQYF.

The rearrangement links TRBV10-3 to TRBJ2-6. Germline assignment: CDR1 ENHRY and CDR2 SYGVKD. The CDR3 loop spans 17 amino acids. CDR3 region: CAISEGQVFSGANVLTF.

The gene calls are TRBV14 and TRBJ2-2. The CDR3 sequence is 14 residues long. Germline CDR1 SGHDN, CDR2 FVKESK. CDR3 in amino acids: CASRPLRSTGELFF.

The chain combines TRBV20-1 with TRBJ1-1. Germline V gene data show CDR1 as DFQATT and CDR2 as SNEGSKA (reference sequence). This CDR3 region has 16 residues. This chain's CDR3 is CSAIPFSGNRNTEAFF.

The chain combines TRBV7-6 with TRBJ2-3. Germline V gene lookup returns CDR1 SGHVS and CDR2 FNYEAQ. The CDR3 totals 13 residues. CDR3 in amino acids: CASSFGRGDTQYF.

The CDR3: CSVYGREGPPDTQYF. V is TRBV29-1 and J is TRBJ2-3; the D gene TCRdb calls, TRBD2, cannot be checked with no DNA. Germline lookup yields CDR1 SQVTM and CDR2 ANQGSEA. This CDR3 spans 15 amino acids.

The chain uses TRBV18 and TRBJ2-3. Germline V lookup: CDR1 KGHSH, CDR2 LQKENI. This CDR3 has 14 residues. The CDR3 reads CASSPPLATDTQYF.

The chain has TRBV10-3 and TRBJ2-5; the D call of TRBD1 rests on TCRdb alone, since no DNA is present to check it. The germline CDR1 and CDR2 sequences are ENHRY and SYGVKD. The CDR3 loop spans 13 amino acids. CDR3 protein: CAITGGPQETQYF.

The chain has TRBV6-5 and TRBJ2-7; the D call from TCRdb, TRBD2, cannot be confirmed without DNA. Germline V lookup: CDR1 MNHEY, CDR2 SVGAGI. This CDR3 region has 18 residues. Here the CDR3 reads CASSYIPGLAGVPYEQYF.

Here the CDR3 reads CASSQEPLAGADTQYF. The chain has TRBV3-1 and TRBJ2-3; TCRdb names TRBD2, which stays unverified in the absence of DNA. CDR1 is LGHDT and CDR2 is YNNKEL in the germline V gene (reference sequence). This CDR3 comprises 16 residues.

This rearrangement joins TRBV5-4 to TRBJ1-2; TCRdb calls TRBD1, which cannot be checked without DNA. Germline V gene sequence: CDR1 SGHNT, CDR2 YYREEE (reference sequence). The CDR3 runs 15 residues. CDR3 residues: CASSLTGGHNYGYTF.

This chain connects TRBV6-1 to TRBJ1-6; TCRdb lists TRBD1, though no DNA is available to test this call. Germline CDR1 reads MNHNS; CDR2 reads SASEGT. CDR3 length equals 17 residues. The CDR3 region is CASSQDRVSSYNSPLHF.

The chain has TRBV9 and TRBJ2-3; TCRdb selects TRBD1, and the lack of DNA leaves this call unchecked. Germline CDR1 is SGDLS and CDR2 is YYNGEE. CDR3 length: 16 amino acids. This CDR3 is CASSDPPKRRTDTQYF.

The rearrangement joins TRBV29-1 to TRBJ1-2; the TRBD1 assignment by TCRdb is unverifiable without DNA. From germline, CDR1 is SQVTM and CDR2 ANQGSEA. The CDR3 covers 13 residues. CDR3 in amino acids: CSGRLTGGDGYTF.

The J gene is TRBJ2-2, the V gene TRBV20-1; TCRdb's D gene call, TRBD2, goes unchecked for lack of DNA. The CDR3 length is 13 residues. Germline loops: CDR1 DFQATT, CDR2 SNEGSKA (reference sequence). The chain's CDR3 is CSGADLETGELFF.

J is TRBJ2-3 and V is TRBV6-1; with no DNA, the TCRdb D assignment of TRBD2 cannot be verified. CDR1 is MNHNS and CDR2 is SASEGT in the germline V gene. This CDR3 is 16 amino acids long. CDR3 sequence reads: CASNPGLGGSTDTQYF.